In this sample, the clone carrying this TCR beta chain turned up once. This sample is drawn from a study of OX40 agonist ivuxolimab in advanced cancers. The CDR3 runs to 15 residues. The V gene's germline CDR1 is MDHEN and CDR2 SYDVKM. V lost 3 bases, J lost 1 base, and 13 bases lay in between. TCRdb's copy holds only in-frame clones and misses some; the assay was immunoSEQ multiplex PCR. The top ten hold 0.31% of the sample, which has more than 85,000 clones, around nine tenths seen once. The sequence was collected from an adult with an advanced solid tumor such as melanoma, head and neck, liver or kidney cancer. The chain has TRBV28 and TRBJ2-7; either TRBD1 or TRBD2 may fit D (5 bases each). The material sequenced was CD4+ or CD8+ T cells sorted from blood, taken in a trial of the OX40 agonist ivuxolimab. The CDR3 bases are TGTGCCAGCAGTTTCATCGGGACGGCATCCTACGAGCAGTACTTC. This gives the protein CASSFIGTASYEQYF. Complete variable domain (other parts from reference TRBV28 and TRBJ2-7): DVKVTQSSRYLVKRTGEKVFLECVQDMDHENMFWYRQDPGLGLRLIYFSYDVKMKEKGDIPEGYSVSREKKERFSLILESASTNQTSMYLCASSFIGTASYEQYFGPGTRLTVT.